This T cell receptor (beta chain) came from a study of technical replicates of blood from a handful of donors. Generated by immunoSEQ multiplex PCR, the TCRdb table keeps only in-frame clones and is missing some. The sample has around 15,000 clones, over 75% seen once. Trimming stripped 2 bases from V and 1 base from J, with 11 bases between. Per germline, CDR1 SNHLY and CDR2 FYNNEI. The CDR3 runs to 15 residues. The rearrangement uses TRBV2 and TRBJ1-1; no reliable D call. The sequencing sample was made of PBMCs. The TCR sequence derives from a human donor in good health. The CDR3 reads CASSERRVGNTEAFF. The CDR3 nucleotides read TGTGCCAGCAGTGAACGCCGGGTGGGGAACACTGAAGCTTTCTTT.